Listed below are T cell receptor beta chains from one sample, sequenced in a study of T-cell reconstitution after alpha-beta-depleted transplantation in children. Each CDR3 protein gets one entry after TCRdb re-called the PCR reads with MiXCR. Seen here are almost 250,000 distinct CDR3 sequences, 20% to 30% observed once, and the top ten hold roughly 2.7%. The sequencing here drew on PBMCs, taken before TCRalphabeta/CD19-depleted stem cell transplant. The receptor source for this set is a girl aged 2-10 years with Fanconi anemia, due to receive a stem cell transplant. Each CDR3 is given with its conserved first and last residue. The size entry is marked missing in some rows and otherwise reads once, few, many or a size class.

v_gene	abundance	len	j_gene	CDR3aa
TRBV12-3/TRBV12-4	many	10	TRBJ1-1	CASQGPEAFF
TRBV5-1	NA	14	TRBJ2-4	CASSLDGGRNIQYF
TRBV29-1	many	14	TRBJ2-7	CSVTTGLDMGEQYF
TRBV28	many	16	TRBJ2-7	CASSPPGTPNTYEQYF
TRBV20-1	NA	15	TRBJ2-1	CSARDLAASFNEQFF
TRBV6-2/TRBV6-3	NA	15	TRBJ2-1	CASSYQRGGRNEHFF
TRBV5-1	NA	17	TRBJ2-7	CASSNYEQGLGRYEQYF
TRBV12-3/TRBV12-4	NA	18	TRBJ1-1	CASSPLEVGWGMNTEAFF
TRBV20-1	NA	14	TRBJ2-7	CSARDDGGSYEQYF
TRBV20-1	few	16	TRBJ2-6	CSARGGGNSGANVLTF
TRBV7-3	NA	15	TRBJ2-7	CASSLRRGGSYEQYF
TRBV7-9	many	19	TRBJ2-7	CASSHRTMSRQGLYYEQYF
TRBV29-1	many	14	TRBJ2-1	CSVAPGQGGGEQFF
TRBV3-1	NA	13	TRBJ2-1	CASSQDFREDQFF
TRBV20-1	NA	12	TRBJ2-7	CSFTGGVYEQYF
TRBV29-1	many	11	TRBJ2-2	CSVRETGELFF
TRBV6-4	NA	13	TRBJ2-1	CASSLTSGRAQLF
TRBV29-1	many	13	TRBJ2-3	CSVDPDRSDTQYF
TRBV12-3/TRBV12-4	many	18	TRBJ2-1	CASRSEGGGVVFNNEQFF
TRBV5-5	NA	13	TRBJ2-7	CASSLLQVGEQYF
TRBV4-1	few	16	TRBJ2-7	CASSQDSTYSSYEQYF
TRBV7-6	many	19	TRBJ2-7	CASSLFGLASLHGSYEQYF
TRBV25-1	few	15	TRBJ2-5	CASSESGAGGETQYF
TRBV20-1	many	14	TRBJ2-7	CSADPLAGRAVQYF
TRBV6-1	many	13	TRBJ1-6	CASSQMDRGTLHF
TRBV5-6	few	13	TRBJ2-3	CASSSQGSYTQYF
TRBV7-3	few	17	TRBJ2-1	CASSLTGTSGSYNEQFF
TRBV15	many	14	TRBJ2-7	CATSRTANSYEQYF
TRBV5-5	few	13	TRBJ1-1	CASTNRGGTEAFF
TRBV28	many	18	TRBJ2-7	CASSLNGASGSRLAEQYF
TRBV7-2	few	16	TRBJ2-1	CASSTRKGSSYNEQFF
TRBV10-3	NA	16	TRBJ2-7	CAISESRTGVSYEQYF
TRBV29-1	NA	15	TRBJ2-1	CSGGSQGFAYNEQFF
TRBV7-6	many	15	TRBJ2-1	CASSLSSALYNEQFF
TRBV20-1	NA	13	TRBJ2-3	CSASVTGPDTQYF
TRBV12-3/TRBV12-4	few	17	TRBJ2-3	CASSFRTSTSNSDTQYF
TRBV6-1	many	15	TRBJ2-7	CASSPLPGQGYEQYF
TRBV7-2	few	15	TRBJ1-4	CASSLAWGSNEKLFF
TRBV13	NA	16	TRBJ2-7	CASSPRRGADSNEQYF
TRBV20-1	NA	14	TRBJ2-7	CSARNGRASYEQYF
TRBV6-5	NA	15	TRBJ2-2	CASSYSTGFTGELFF
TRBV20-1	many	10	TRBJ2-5	CSARMGTQYF
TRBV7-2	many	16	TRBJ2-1	CASSFLAPTLYNELFF
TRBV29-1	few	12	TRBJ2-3	CSVVGGTDTQYF
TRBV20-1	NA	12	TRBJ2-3	CSASPQADTQYF
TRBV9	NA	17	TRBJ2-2	CASSVVTSGWGTGELFF
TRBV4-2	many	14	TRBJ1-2	CASSQAGSDYGYTF
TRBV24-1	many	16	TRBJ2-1	CATSAPGPFLYNEQFF
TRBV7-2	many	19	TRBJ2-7	CASSFSPSLVSAGSYEQYF
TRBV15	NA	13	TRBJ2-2	CATSSRNTGELFF
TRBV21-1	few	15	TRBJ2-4	CASSTRPQGKNIQYF
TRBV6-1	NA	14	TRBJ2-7	CASSREGIGYEQYF
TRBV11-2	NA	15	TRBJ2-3	CASSLGVRYGATQYF
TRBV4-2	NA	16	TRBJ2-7	CASSQERRLASYEQYF
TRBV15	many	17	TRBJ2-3	CATSRGLAGGYTDTQYF
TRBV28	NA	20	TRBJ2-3	CASSLSSGSELGFGTDTQYF
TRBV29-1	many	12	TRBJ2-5	CSVDSGGETQYF
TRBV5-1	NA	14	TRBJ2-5	CASMEGGGQETQYF
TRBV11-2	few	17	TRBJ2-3	CASSLGVLAGPADTQYF